Shown below are 6 T cell receptor beta chains from a single sample sequenced in a study of T cell changes during pregnancy in multiple sclerosis. Clones were sequenced by immunoSEQ multiplex PCR, and TCRdb holds only the in-frame ones, with some missing. The profile shows roughly 61,000 clones, about 90% of them singletons. The source material was peripheral blood, sampled in the first trimester of pregnancy. The receptors here all came from a female donor in good health, enrolled as a control in a pregnancy study.

The gene calls are TRBV19 and TRBJ2-3, with D possibly matching TRBD2 (7 bases). Germline-derived CDR1 and CDR2 are LNHDA and SQIVND (reference sequence). The CDR3 runs to 13 residues. Between the trimmed V and J ends, which lost 11 bases and 2 bases, there was a span of 14 bases. The CDR3 DNA follows: TGTGCCTCTCGAGGGGGGGCCACAGATACGCAGTATTTT. As protein: CASRGGATDTQYF.

The chain recombines TRBV30 with TRBJ1-6; no clear D gene. Germline assignment: CDR1 GTSNPN and CDR2 SVGIG (reference sequence). There are 15 residues in the CDR3. V dropped 2 bases and J dropped 7 bases, with 15 bases sitting between them. The CDR3 DNA reads as TGTGCCTGGAGTCTAGAGGGTGGCCCAAATTCACCCCTCCACTTT. Amino acid sequence: CAWSLEGGPNSPLHF.

The V gene is TRBV7-2, the J gene TRBJ2-7, with 7 positions matching TRBD1. Germline CDR1 reads SGHTA; CDR2 reads FQGNSA. This CDR3 has 14 amino acids. The V gene end was trimmed by 7 bases and the J gene end by 4 bases; junction bases not matched to a gene: 10. This CDR3 is CASTSRGGEYEQYF. The CDR3 DNA reads TGTGCCAGCACGTCGAGAGGGGGCGAATACGAGCAGTACTTC.

The chain employs TRBV7-6 and TRBJ2-7; 7 positions agree with TRBD1. V was pared by 5 bases and J by 2 bases, with 6 bases of the junction left unmatched. The CDR3 has 14 residues. CDR1 SGHVS and CDR2 FNYEAQ come from the germline V gene. The CDR3 loop is CASSPTGDPYEQYF. CDR3 bases: TGTGCCAGCAGCCCCACAGGGGATCCCTACGAGCAGTACTTC.

This chain links TRBV6-5 with TRBJ2-5; D is undetermined. The germline CDR1 and CDR2 sequences are MNHEY and SVGAGI. V lost 11 bases and J 2 bases, leaving 15 bases between the germline ends. The CDR3 is made up of 13 amino acids. CDR3 coding DNA: TGTGCCGCTCATTGGCCATCTCAAGAGACCCAGTACTTC. This encodes CAAHWPSQETQYF.

This clone has just one count. This chain uses TRBV5-6 with TRBJ2-6, with 11 nucleotides matching TRBD1. The V gene's germline CDR1 is SGHDT and CDR2 YYEEEE. The CDR3 covers 16 residues. V shed 4 bases and J 4 bases; nucleotides not matched to a gene: 4. CDR3 protein: CASSPGQGVGANVLTF. The CDR3 DNA reads as TGTGCCAGCAGCCCGGGACAGGGGGTAGGGGCCAACGTCCTGACTTTC.